This T cell receptor beta chain was sequenced during a study of blood T cells in healthy people across ages. Points from the study as a whole: More naive CD4+ cells and higher diversity marked long-lived donors relative to aged donors.

This clonotype has just a few counts. No antigen is known for it. PCR was performed a second time for about 7 to 12 cycles using a sample-barcoded 5' primer and a J-beta primer mix. Every cDNA molecule carried a tag from a template-switch adaptor bearing 12 random nucleotides. Per-sample output comprised a minimum of 2.5 million paired-end reads containing CDR3. TCRdb re-analysed the 5' RACE reads in MiXCR, keeping a single row per CDR3 protein. The sample contains 1.5 million to 2 million distinct CDR3 sequences, around half of which appear only once. Trimming cost V 2 bases and J 1 base, with 13 bases left between them. Germline assignment: CDR1 MNHEY and CDR2 SVGEGT. The CDR3 has 16 amino acids.

Sequenced: blood. J is TRBJ2-3 and V is TRBV6-2 or TRBV6-3; maybe TRBD2 (7 bases). This clonotype was sampled from a woman aged 40 to 49 in good health. The CDR3 region is CASSYGRGARTDTQYF. CDR3 DNA sequence: TGTGCCAGCAGTTACGGTCGGGGGGCTCGCACAGATACGCAGTATTTT.